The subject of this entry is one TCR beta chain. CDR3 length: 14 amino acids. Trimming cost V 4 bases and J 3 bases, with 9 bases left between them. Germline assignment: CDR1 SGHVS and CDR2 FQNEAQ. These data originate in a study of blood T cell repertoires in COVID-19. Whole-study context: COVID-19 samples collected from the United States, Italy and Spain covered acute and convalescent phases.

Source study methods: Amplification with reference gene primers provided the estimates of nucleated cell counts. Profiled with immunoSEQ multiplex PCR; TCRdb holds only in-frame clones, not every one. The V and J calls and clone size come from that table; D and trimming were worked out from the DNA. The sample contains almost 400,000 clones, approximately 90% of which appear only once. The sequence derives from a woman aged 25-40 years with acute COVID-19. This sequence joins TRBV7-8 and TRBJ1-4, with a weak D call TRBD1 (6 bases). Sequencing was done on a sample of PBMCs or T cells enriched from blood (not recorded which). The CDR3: CASSWGLANEKLFF. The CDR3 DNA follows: TGTGCCAGCAGCTGGGGGCTCGCTAATGAAAAACTGTTTTTT.